The TCR beta chain described here comes from a study of T-cell memory formation after mild COVID-19. Study at large: Clusters were largely donor specific. Findings and limits, study-wide: Day 15 to 85 contractors were CD4/CD8 balanced; later expanders leaned CD4+. CD4+ clones that contracted lay mainly in CM and EM; CD8+ ones lay in EMRA.

From the 5' RACE reads, TCRdb called clonotypes with MiXCR, one entry per CDR3 protein. The table includes a few hundred thousand distinct CDR3 sequences, roughly 15% detected once. This clonotype was observed a handful of times. Antigen: not known. Germline V gene data show CDR1 as SGHTA and CDR2 as FQGNSA. The CDR3 is 13 amino acids. V gave up 2 bases and J gave up 4 bases, with 6 bases separating them. What was sequenced was PBMCs or a T cell subset sorted from them (not recorded which). The chain joins TRBV7-2 to TRBJ1-3, with unresolved D. This receptor was obtained from a man aged 18 to 30 who had mild COVID-19 (a few samples of this study predate the infection). Cell type and time point are not known. In DNA, the CDR3 is TGTGCCAGCAGCTTATTCCCCGGAAACACCATATATTTT. Amino acids: CASSLFPGNTIYF. Combining the CDR3 with reference TRBV7-2 and TRBJ1-3 gives the whole variable domain GAGVSQSPSNKVTEKGKDVELRCDPISGHTALYWYRQSLGQGLEFLIYFQGNSAPDKSGLPSDRFSAERTGGSVSTLTIQRTQQEDSAVYLCASSLFPGNTIYFGEGSWLTVV.